The 32 T cell receptor beta chains below come from one sample, sequenced in a study of identical twins. Via MiXCR, TCRdb re-called the 5' RACE reads, giving one row per CDR3 protein. This sample has roughly 500,000 distinct CDR3 sequences; about 20% occur once, and the top ten carry 0.91%. These data also featured in a second study, about T cells expressing NK-cell markers.

Material for sequencing was CD4+ T cells sorted from blood. Receptors were obtained from a woman aged 18-29 years in good health.

The chain has TRBV20-1 and TRBJ2-7, with D tentatively TRBD1 (5 bases). The ends were cut back, 6 bases at V and 5 bases at J, with 20 bases in the middle. The CDR3 runs to 14 residues. CDR1 and CDR2 (germline): DFQATT, SNEGSKA (reference sequence). CDR3 sequence reads: CSAPLAGLRNEQYF. The CDR3 DNA is TGCAGTGCCCCCCTGGCAGGGTTGAGAAACGAGCAGTACTTC.

The chain joins TRBV5-5 to TRBJ1-2, with a weak D call TRBD1 (5 bases). The germline V gene has CDR1 SGHKS and CDR2 YYEKEE (reference sequence). The germline V and J ends were trimmed by 3 bases and 4 bases, with 25 bases remaining between them. The CDR3 has 18 amino acids. The CDR3 loop reads CASSSYVGGGGGRYGYTF. In nucleotides, the CDR3 is TGTGCCAGCAGCTCCTACGTGGGGGGGGGAGGCGGACGCTATGGCTACACCTTC.

The table lists this clonotype with a few counts. The chain has TRBV20-1 and TRBJ1-2; 10 bases match TRBD1. Per the germline V gene, CDR1 is DFQATT and CDR2 is SNEGSKA (reference sequence). Trimming cost V 6 bases and J 7 bases; bases outside gene matches: 8. The CDR3 spans 13 residues. CDR3 nucleotide sequence: TGCAGTGCAAGACAGGGGGCGATGGGTGGCTACACCTTC. This sequence encodes CSARQGAMGGYTF.

This rearrangement joins TRBV5-6 to TRBJ2-3; no clear D. Trimming shortened V by 4 bases and J by 2 bases, and 14 bases separated the two germline ends. In germline, CDR1 is SGHDT, CDR2 YYEEEE. The CDR3 extends over 15 amino acids. CDR3 sequence (DNA): TGTGCCAGCAGCCCCCTGGAACGCCTCACAGATACGCAGTATTTT. Its protein is CASSPLERLTDTQYF.

CDR3 amino acids: CASSSLRSNYGYTF. The CDR3 DNA sequence: TGTGCCAGCTCATCTCTTCGAAGTAACTATGGCTACACCTTC. This sequence joins TRBV7-2 and TRBJ1-2; D not certain. V dropped 8 bases and J dropped 1 base, with 14 bases sitting between them. CDR3 size: 14 residues. Germline CDR1 and CDR2: SGHTA and FQGNSA.

About this clonotype: A junction end diverges from the germline sequence, so it may reflect a read error. The rearrangement uses TRBV29-1 and TRBJ1-1, with D perhaps matching TRBD1 (6 bases). CDR3 length: 13 amino acids. Germline values: CDR1 SQVTM, CDR2 ANQGSEA. CDR3 nucleotides: TGCAGCGTTAAAGACCGGACAGTCACTGAAGCTTTCTTT. It specifies CSVKDRTVTEAFF.

CDR3 DNA: TGTGCCAGCAGCCGCCTCGGGGGTAGCTCCTACAATGAGCAGTTCTTC. This encodes CASSRLGGSSYNEQFF. The V call is TRBV7-9, the J call TRBJ2-1, with a tentative D call TRBD2 (6 bases). V was trimmed by 5 bases and J by 0 bases, leaving 14 bases between them. The length of the CDR3 is 16 residues. CDR1 SEHNR and CDR2 FQNEAQ come from the germline V gene (reference sequence).

The rearrangement uses TRBV6-1 and TRBJ1-1; no clear D gene. V lost 9 bases and J lost 1, with 18 bases in between. This CDR3 contains 15 residues. Germline-derived CDR1 and CDR2 are MNHNS and SASEGT. CDR3 amino acids: CASSPGSSGNTEAFF. The CDR3 bases are TGTGCCAGTAGTCCCGGGTCCTCAGGGAACACTGAAGCTTTCTTT.

The chain combines TRBV11-2 with TRBJ2-7; TRBD2 aligns across 8 bases. Germline V lookup: CDR1 SGHAT, CDR2 FQNNGV. The CDR3 length is 17 residues. After removal of 1 base from V and 2 bases from J, the junction contained 10 bases not matched to a gene. The CDR3 bases are TGTGCCAGCAGCTTAGGGGGGGCGGGAGGTCCCCCCTACGAGCAGTACTTC. It is translated as CASSLGGAGGPPYEQYF.

The chain joins TRBV28 to TRBJ1-5; 7 bases map to TRBD1. V shed 5 bases and J 0 bases; nucleotides not matched to a gene: 10. Germline V gene sequence: CDR1 MDHEN, CDR2 SYDVKM. The CDR3 is 17 amino acids. CDR3 coding DNA: TGTGCCAGCAGTGTGGGGGACAGTGCTAATAGCAATCAGCCCCAGCATTTT. Translating it yields CASSVGDSANSNQPQHF. Complete variable domain (other parts from reference TRBV28 and TRBJ1-5): DVKVTQSSRYLVKRTGEKVFLECVQDMDHENMFWYRQDPGLGLRLIYFSYDVKMKEKGDIPEGYSVSREKKERFSLILESASTNQTSMYLCASSVGDSANSNQPQHFGDGTRLSIL.

This clonotype came up many times. The chain is built from TRBV12-3 or TRBV12-4 and TRBJ2-3; 8 bases align to TRBD1. J was trimmed by 5 bases and V by 8 bases; bases with no gene match: 6. The CDR3 covers 13 residues. CDR3 coding DNA: TGTGCCAGCGGCCAACAGGGGGGAGATACGCAGTATTTT. Residues: CASGQQGGDTQYF.

This clonotype occurred a few times. V gene TRBV20-1 combines with J gene TRBJ1-1; TRBD1 might be the D (5 bases). The CDR3 has 13 amino acids. The V end lost 7 bases, the J end lost 1 base, and 13 bases lay between the germline ends. Germline-derived CDR1 and CDR2 are DFQATT and SNEGSKA (reference sequence). The CDR3 DNA follows: TGCAGTGGCTTTCCGGGGGGGAACACTGAAGCTTTCTTT. Protein product: CSGFPGGNTEAFF.

A few counts support this clonotype. V and J are TRBV12-3 or TRBV12-4 and TRBJ1-2; 7 nucleotides line up with TRBD1. V lost 6 bases, J lost 8 bases, and 15 bases stayed unmatched. CDR3 length: 15 residues. DNA for the CDR3: TGTGCCAGCAGCACCCAAAGGACAGGCGGGGGGGGCTACACCTTC. This translates into CASSTQRTGGGGYTF.

This chain joins TRBV9 and TRBJ1-2, with D uncertain. Trimming stripped 0 bases from V and 0 bases from J, with 9 bases between. Germline lookup yields CDR1 SGDLS and CDR2 YYNGEE. The CDR3 has 15 residues. CDR3 sequence reads: CASSVASRSNYGYTF. The DNA of the CDR3 is TGTGCCAGCAGCGTAGCCAGTCGATCTAACTATGGCTACACCTTC.

The rearrangement joins TRBV4-2 to TRBJ2-1; TRBD2 matches 7 bases. The V segment lost 4 bases and the J segment 5 bases; nucleotides outside the gene matches: 8. This CDR3 has 15 residues. Germline CDR1 and CDR2: LGHNA and YNFKEQ. CDR3 DNA sequence: TGTGCCAGCAGCCGTGGGGGGGGAGCGAACAATGAGCAGTTCTTC. It codes for CASSRGGGANNEQFF.

The V and J genes are TRBV7-9 and TRBJ1-2; possible D gene TRBD1, 5 bases. Trimming stripped 4 bases from V and 8 bases from J, with 23 bases between. The germline CDR1 and CDR2 sequences are SEHNR and FQNEAQ (reference sequence). The CDR3 length is 16 residues. The CDR3 sequence: CASSSRPAGPRGGYTF. The CDR3 coding sequence is TGTGCCAGCAGCTCCCGTCCCGCAGGGCCAAGAGGAGGCTACACCTTC.

This clonotype was counted only a few times. This rearrangement joins TRBV7-6 to TRBJ2-3, with D uncertain. The V gene's germline CDR1 is SGHVS and CDR2 FNYEAQ. V was clipped by 1 base and J by 2 bases, with 4 bases between them. CDR3 size: 13 residues. CDR3 sequence (DNA): TGTGCCAGCAGCTTAGTCAACACAGATACGCAGTATTTT. Protein sequence: CASSLVNTDTQYF.

This clonotype appeared a few times. This chain uses TRBV20-1 with TRBJ2-7; D gene uncertain. The V gene's germline CDR1 is DFQATT and CDR2 SNEGSKA (reference sequence). Trimming took off 2 bases at V and 5 bases at J, with 10 bases between the two ends. The CDR3 is 12 amino acids. In DNA form, the CDR3 reads TGCAGTGCTAGACCTGCTGGACACGAGCAGTACTTC. Translating gives CSARPAGHEQYF.

The chain couples TRBV21-1 to TRBJ2-1; the D call TRBD2 from the table was never checked on the DNA. TRBV21-1 counts as a pseudogene. CDR3 length: 19 residues. The DNA for the CDR3 is TGTGCCAGCCCAAAAGCCAGCCTAGCGGGGGTCGACTCCTACAATGAGCAGTTCTTC. Its translation: CASPKASLAGVDSYNEQFF.

This clonotype has a handful of counts. The V and J genes are TRBV12-3 or TRBV12-4 and TRBJ1-1; D call uncertain. There are 11 residues in the CDR3. V shed 11 bases and J shed 1 base, with 8 bases lying between them. The CDR3 region has the DNA TGTGCCGGATCGGCGAACACTGAAGCTTTCTTT. It is translated as CAGSANTEAFF.

This clonotype was observed a few times. This chain uses TRBV20-1 with TRBJ2-5; tentative D call: TRBD1 (6 bases). The CDR3 is 14 residues long. Germline V gene sequence: CDR1 DFQATT, CDR2 SNEGSKA (reference sequence). V shed 0 bases and J shed 5 bases, with 13 bases lying between them. In DNA, the CDR3 is TGCAGTGCTAGAGACTCTACAGGGATGGAGACCCAGTACTTC. Its protein product is CSARDSTGMETQYF.

This clonotype was observed a handful of times. This rearrangement joins TRBV7-8 to TRBJ2-3; 8 positions agree with TRBD2. Germline loops: CDR1 SGHVS, CDR2 FQNEAQ. Germline trimming cut 5 bases from V and 6 bases from J; bases unmatched to any gene: 10. CDR3 size: 15 residues. The CDR3 nucleotides read TGTGCCAGCAGCCTGGGACTAGTTACGCCCGATACGCAGTATTTT. Its protein product is CASSLGLVTPDTQYF.

This clonotype has only a few counts. The gene calls are TRBV6-2 or TRBV6-3 and TRBJ2-3; D remains ambiguous. Germline V gives CDR1 MNHEY, CDR2 SVGEGT. The ends were cut back, 6 bases at V and 6 bases at J, with 10 bases in the middle. The CDR3 length is 12 residues. The CDR3 sequence: CASSRHGDTQYF. CDR3 DNA: TGTGCCAGCAGCCGACACGGCGATACGCAGTATTTT.

This clonotype was counted ten times or more. CDR3 sequence reads: CASSSTRGYEQYF. For the CDR3, the DNA is TGTGCCAGCAGTTCCACCAGGGGGTACGAGCAGTACTTC. The chain employs TRBV12-3 or TRBV12-4 and TRBJ2-7; 7 nucleotides align to TRBD1. CDR3 length: 13 residues. V gave up 4 bases and J gave up 4 bases; unmatched junction bases: 4.

This clonotype showed up just a few times. The rearrangement uses TRBV7-2 and TRBJ1-6, with a possible D match to TRBD1 (5 bases). The CDR3 runs to 16 residues. Germline V lookup: CDR1 SGHTA, CDR2 FQGNSA. V dropped 3 bases and J dropped 3 bases, with 12 bases sitting between them. CDR3 loop: CASSFLDSYYNSPLHF. As DNA, the CDR3 is TGTGCCAGCAGCTTCCTAGACAGTTACTATAATTCACCCCTCCACTTT.

This sequence joins TRBV20-1 and TRBJ2-7; 10 bases are a match to TRBD1. J gave up 7 bases and V 1 base, and 10 bases lay outside the gene matches. Germline CDR1 is DFQATT and CDR2 is SNEGSKA (reference sequence). The CDR3 sequence is 15 residues long. The CDR3 bases are TGCAGTGCTAGAGCTACCGGGACAGGGGCATGGGAGCAGTACTTC. Translating it yields CSARATGTGAWEQYF.

This clonotype was seen more than once but under ten times. The gene calls are TRBV6-5 and TRBJ2-3; tentative D call: TRBD1 (6 bases). V lost 6 bases and J lost 10, with 14 bases in between. This CDR3 is 12 amino acids long. The germline V gene has CDR1 MNHEY and CDR2 SVGAGI. In DNA, the CDR3 is TGTGCCAGCAGCCTCACCAGGGGTTCGCAGTATTTT. Translating it yields CASSLTRGSQYF.

This chain uses TRBV18 with TRBJ2-3; D gene ambiguous. CDR3 size: 16 residues. Germline V gene data show CDR1 as KGHSH and CDR2 as LQKENI. V lost 0 bases to trimming and J lost 1 base, with 11 bases between them. As DNA, the CDR3 is TGTGCCAGCTCACCACCGGTGCCTTCCGGCACAGATACGCAGTATTTT. It yields the protein CASSPPVPSGTDTQYF.

The chain is built from TRBV5-1 and TRBJ2-5, with 10 bases identical to TRBD2. V dropped 0 bases and J dropped 5; count of bases not matched to a gene: 4. Germline CDR1 SGHRS, CDR2 YFSETQ. The CDR3 loop spans 15 amino acids. This CDR3 reads CASSLALAGEETQYF. The CDR3 coding sequence is TGCGCCAGCAGCTTGGCCCTAGCGGGAGAGGAGACCCAGTACTTC.

The chain is built from TRBV27 and TRBJ2-1; weak D call: TRBD2 (5 bases). The CDR3 contains 14 residues. Trimming left V 2 bases short and J 12 bases short, with 17 bases between. Germline CDR1 reads MNHEY; CDR2 reads SMNVEV (reference sequence). CDR3 protein: CASSLRPSTRGQFF. The CDR3 DNA reads as TGTGCCAGCAGTTTAAGACCCTCGACCCGGGGGCAGTTCTTC.

In DNA, the CDR3 is TGTGCCAGCAGCCCGGAGGAGGGAGGGGACTCACCCCTCCACTTT. It translates to CASSPEEGGDSPLHF. The V call is TRBV7-9, the J call TRBJ1-6, with D perhaps matching TRBD1 (5 bases). CDR3 length: 15 residues. Germline loops: CDR1 SEHNR, CDR2 FQNEAQ (reference sequence). Between the trimmed V and J ends, which lost 5 bases and 10 bases, there was a span of 18 bases.

Only a few counts were recorded for this clonotype. The rearrangement uses TRBV4-3 and TRBJ2-7; no definite D call. V gave up 0 bases and J gave up 3 bases, with 6 bases separating them. This CDR3 has 13 residues. From germline, CDR1 is LGHNA and CDR2 YSLEER. CDR3 nucleotide sequence: TGCGCCAGCAGCCAAGATCGGCGCTACGAGCAGTACTTC. This encodes CASSQDRRYEQYF.